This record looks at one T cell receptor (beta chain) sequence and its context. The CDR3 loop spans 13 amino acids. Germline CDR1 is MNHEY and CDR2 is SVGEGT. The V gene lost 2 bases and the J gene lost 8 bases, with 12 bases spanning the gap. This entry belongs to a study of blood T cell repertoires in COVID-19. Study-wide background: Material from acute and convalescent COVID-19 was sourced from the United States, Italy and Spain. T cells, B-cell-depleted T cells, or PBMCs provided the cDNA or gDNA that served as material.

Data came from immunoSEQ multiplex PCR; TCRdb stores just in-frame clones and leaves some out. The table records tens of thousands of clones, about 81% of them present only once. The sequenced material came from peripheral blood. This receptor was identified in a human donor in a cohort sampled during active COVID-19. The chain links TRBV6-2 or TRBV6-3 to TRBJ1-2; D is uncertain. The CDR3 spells CASSYPDFVGYTF. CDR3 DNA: TGTGCCAGCAGTTACCCCGACTTTGTGGGCTACACCTTC.